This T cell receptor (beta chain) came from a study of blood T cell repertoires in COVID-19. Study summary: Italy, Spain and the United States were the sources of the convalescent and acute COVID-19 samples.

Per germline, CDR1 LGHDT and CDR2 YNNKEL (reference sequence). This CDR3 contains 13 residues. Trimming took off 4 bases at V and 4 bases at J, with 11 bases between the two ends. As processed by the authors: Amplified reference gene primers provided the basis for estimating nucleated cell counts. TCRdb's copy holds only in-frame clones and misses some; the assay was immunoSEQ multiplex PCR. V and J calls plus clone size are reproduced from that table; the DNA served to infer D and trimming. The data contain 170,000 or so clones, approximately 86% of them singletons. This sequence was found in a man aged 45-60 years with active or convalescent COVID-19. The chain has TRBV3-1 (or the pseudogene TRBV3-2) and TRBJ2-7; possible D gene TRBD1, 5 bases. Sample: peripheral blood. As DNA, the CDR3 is TGTGCCAGCAGCCCCCTACAGGAGTACGAGCAGTACTTC. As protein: CASSPLQEYEQYF.